These 9 T cell receptor beta chains share one sample of origin, sequenced in a study of blood T cell repertoires in COVID-19. Data came from immunoSEQ multiplex PCR; TCRdb stores just in-frame clones and leaves some out. The repertoire holds more than 200,000 clones, with approximately 84% as singletons. The sequenced sample consisted of peripheral blood. The receptor set was obtained from a man aged 45-65 years with COVID-19, enrolled during active disease.

The rearrangement links TRBV29-1 to TRBJ1-2; D not resolved. Germline V gene sequence: CDR1 SQVTM, CDR2 ANQGSEA. V dropped 5 bases and J dropped 7 bases, with 11 bases sitting between them. CDR3 length: 11 amino acids. In nucleotides, the CDR3 is TGCAGCGTTAATCGAGGCGGTGGCTACACCTTC. Amino acid sequence: CSVNRGGGYTF.

The rearrangement uses TRBV12-3 or TRBV12-4 and TRBJ1-1; D unclear. V was cut by 7 bases and J by 0 bases, with 9 bases left in between. The CDR3 consists of 13 residues. The CDR3 loop reads CASKFQMNTEAFF. In nucleotides, the CDR3 is TGTGCCAGCAAATTTCAAATGAACACTGAAGCTTTCTTT.

The chain is built from TRBV9 and TRBJ2-3; D possibly corresponds to TRBD2 (6 bases). Germline V gene lookup returns CDR1 SGDLS and CDR2 YYNGEE. Trimming removed 3 bases at V and 0 bases at J, with 11 bases between. There are 15 residues in the CDR3. The DNA of the CDR3 is TGTGCCAGCAGCGAGGGACTCACAAGCACAGATACGCAGTATTTT. Translating gives CASSEGLTSTDTQYF.

The CDR3 DNA is TGTGCCAGTAGTGTCAACAGGGGCCAAGAGACCCAGTACTTC. Its translation is CASSVNRGQETQYF. This sequence joins TRBV19 and TRBJ2-5; 7 nucleotides line up with TRBD1. CDR3 length: 14 residues. Losses at the gene ends were 5 bases for V and 1 base for J; bases not matched to a gene: 4. Germline loops: CDR1 LNHDA, CDR2 SQIVND (reference sequence).

This clone appeared once. The chain employs TRBV19 and TRBJ2-2, with 15 bases matching TRBD2. The CDR3 is made up of 19 amino acids. CDR1 is LNHDA, CDR2 SQIVND, per germline (reference sequence). Germline trimming cut 7 bases from V and 3 bases from J; bases unmatched to any gene: 12. The CDR3 nucleotides read TGTGCCAGTATCGATATAGGGACTAGCGGGGGGCCTTACACCGGGGAGCTGTTTTTT. Translation: CASIDIGTSGGPYTGELFF.

As concerns this clone: Other nucleotide sequences in the sample specify the same CDR3. The chain uses TRBV6-2 or TRBV6-3 and TRBJ2-1; the match to TRBD2 covers 11 bases. The junction had 7 bases not matched to a gene; V was cut back by 5 bases and J by 4 bases. CDR1 and CDR2 (germline): MNHEY, SVGEGT. The CDR3 is 16 amino acids. The CDR3 loop reads CASSKRLAGNYNEQFF. The CDR3 DNA reads as TGTGCCAGCAGTAAGCGACTAGCGGGGAATTACAATGAGCAGTTCTTC.

The chain uses TRBV30 and TRBJ2-7; D is ambiguous. The CDR3 is made up of 12 amino acids. CDR1 GTSNPN and CDR2 SVGIG come from the germline V gene (reference sequence). V lost 1 base to trimming and J lost 2 bases, with 6 bases between them. Here the CDR3 reads CAWSGYTYEQYF. CDR3 nucleotide sequence: TGTGCCTGGAGTGGGTACACCTACGAGCAGTACTTC.

This clone occurred once. Relative to the germline gene, one junction end is altered; a read error may explain this. This sample includes further DNA sequences coding for the same CDR3. The rearrangement joins TRBV28 to TRBJ1-6; D is ambiguous. Germline V lookup: CDR1 MDHEN, CDR2 SYDVKM. There are 14 residues in the CDR3. CDR3 in amino acids: CASSLFRGGSPLHF. For the CDR3, the DNA is TGTGCCAGCAGTTTATTTCGTGGCGGTTCACCTCTCCACTTT.

The chain has TRBV11-3 and TRBJ2-1; 11 bases align to TRBD2. Germline V CDR1 and CDR2: SGHNT, YENEEA. V was clipped by 5 bases and J by 2 bases; unmatched bases: 2. The CDR3 length is 15 residues. The CDR3 nucleotides read TGTGCCAGCAGCCGACTAGCGGGGCCCTACAATGAGCAGTTCTTC. Protein sequence: CASSRLAGPYNEQFF.